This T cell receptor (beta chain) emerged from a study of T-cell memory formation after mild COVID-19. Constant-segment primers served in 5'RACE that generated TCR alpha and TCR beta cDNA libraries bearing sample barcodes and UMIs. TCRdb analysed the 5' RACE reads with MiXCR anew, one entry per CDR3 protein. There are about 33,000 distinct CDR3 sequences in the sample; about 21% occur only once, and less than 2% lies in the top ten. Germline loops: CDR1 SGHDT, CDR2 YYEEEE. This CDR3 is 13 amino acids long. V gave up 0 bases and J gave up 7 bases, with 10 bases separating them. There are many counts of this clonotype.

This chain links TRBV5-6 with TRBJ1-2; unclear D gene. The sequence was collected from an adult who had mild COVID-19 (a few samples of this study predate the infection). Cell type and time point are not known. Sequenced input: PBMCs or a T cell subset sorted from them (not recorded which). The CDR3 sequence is CASSLGEGSGYTF. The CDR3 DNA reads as TGTGCCAGCAGCTTGGGTGAAGGGAGTGGCTACACCTTC.